This TCR beta chain was profiled in a study of blood T cell repertoires in COVID-19. As handled by the study authors: Amplification from reference gene primers served as the basis for estimated nucleated cell counts. Produced via immunoSEQ multiplex PCR; TCRdb's table is partial and in-frame only. That table gives V, J and clone size, and the DNA gave D and trimming. The data hold 50,000 to 70,000 clones, with around three quarters observed a single time. This CDR3 has 15 amino acids. Germline lookup yields CDR1 LGHDT and CDR2 YNNKEL (reference sequence). V was clipped by 1 base and J by 4 bases; unmatched bases: 4.

The TCR originated in a man aged 55 to 70 with acute or convalescent COVID-19. The J gene is TRBJ2-3, the V gene TRBV3-1 (or the pseudogene TRBV3-2); 8 bases align to TRBD2. Source material: peripheral blood. This chain's CDR3 is CASSQGTSTSDTQYF. The CDR3 region has the DNA TGTGCCAGCAGCCAAGGGACTAGCACATCAGATACGCAGTATTTT.